One and the same sample provided the 16 T cell receptor beta chains below, sequenced in a study of T cell repertoires in cytomegalovirus infection. MiXCR was run by TCRdb on the reads, yielding one entry per CDR3 protein. The sample consists of about 490,000 distinct CDR3 sequences, 26% of them appearing once. Sequenced sample: PBMCs. Receptor source: a human donor in good health (CMV status not recorded). Some clones in this sample may be carry-over from other donors' samples.

The rearrangement links TRBV2 to TRBJ1-5; 12 nucleotides agree with TRBD1. Trimming at V came to 6 bases and at J to 7 bases, leaving 10 bases not matched to a gene. CDR3 length equals 16 residues. Germline values: CDR1 SNHLY, CDR2 FYNNEI. The CDR3 is CASRGSGTGGRQPQHF. DNA of the CDR3: TGTGCCAGCAGGGGGTCCGGGACAGGGGGCCGGCAGCCCCAGCATTTT.

This clonotype has just a few counts. The chain links TRBV27 to TRBJ2-2, with D perhaps TRBD1 (5 bases). CDR1 and CDR2 (germline): MNHEY, SMNVEV (reference sequence). CDR3 length: 15 residues. Trimming took off 5 bases at V and 1 base at J, with 11 bases between the two ends. In DNA form, the CDR3 reads TGTGCCAGCAGTCCTGGCAGGGTGAACACCGGGGAGCTGTTTTTT. Its translation: CASSPGRVNTGELFF.

This clonotype was detected ten times or more. This chain links TRBV7-2 with TRBJ2-1; 13 nucleotides line up with TRBD2. V lost 5 bases to trimming and J lost 4 bases; unmatched junction nucleotides: 5. CDR3 length: 16 amino acids. Germline V gives CDR1 SGHTA, CDR2 FQGNSA. CDR3 nucleotide sequence: TGTGCCAGCAGCGACCGGACTAGCGGGAGTTACAATGAGCAGTTCTTC. This gives the protein CASSDRTSGSYNEQFF.

The V gene is TRBV28, the J gene TRBJ2-1; tentative D call: TRBD1 (5 bases). This CDR3 has 15 residues. Germline-derived CDR1 and CDR2 are MDHEN and SYDVKM. Trimming took 2 bases from V and 8 from J, leaving 16 bases between them. The CDR3 DNA is TGTGCCAGCAGTTTAGGGCAGGGAAATGAAGATGAGCAGTTCTTC. Amino acids: CASSLGQGNEDEQFF. Based on the CDR3 plus reference TRBV28 and TRBJ2-1, the full variable domain is DVKVTQSSRYLVKRTGEKVFLECVQDMDHENMFWYRQDPGLGLRLIYFSYDVKMKEKGDIPEGYSVSREKKERFSLILESASTNQTSMYLCASSLGQGNEDEQFFGPGTRLTVL.

In this sample, this clonotype turned up many times. This chain links TRBV7-2 with TRBJ2-6; D is perhaps TRBD1 (6 bases). This CDR3 spans 17 amino acids. CDR1 is SGHTA, CDR2 FQGNSA, per germline. The V end lost 6 bases, the J end lost 4 bases, and 19 bases lay between the germline ends. CDR3 residues: CASSSGTPWAGANVLTF. CDR3 coding DNA: TGTGCCAGCAGTTCCGGGACACCCTGGGCCGGGGCCAACGTCCTGACTTTC.

The J gene is TRBJ2-7, the V gene TRBV7-6, with 8 bases matching TRBD1. CDR1 and CDR2 from the germline V gene are SGHVS and FNYEAQ. J lost 1 base, V lost 4 bases, and 9 bases had no gene match. The CDR3 has 16 residues. As DNA, the CDR3 is TGTGCCAGCAGCTCTCCACCGGGACAGGAGTCCTACGAGCAGTACGTC. Protein: CASSSPPGQESYEQYV.

The chain joins TRBV11-3 to TRBJ2-3; weak D call: TRBD2 (5 bases). The CDR3 runs to 13 residues. CDR1 and CDR2 (germline): SGHNT, YENEEA. Between the trimmed V and J ends, which lost 3 bases and 4 bases, there was a span of 8 bases. The CDR3 spells CASSFSGSDTQYF. CDR3 bases: TGTGCCAGCAGCTTCAGCGGTTCAGATACGCAGTATTTT.

For this clonotype: This may be a read error: a much more frequent sequence differs by one nucleotide. The chain recombines TRBV19 with TRBJ1-6; a possible D gene is TRBD1 (6 bases). The CDR3 runs to 16 residues. Per the germline V gene, CDR1 is LNHDA and CDR2 is SQIVND (reference sequence). The V and J ends lost 5 bases and 6 bases respectively, with 17 bases between them. The CDR3 loop reads CASSGRIGGPNSPLHF. In DNA form, the CDR3 reads TGTGCCAGTAGTGGAAGGATAGGGGGGCCTAATTCACCCCTCCACTTT.

The chain carries TRBV5-1 and TRBJ2-1; the D is unclear. The V end was cut by 1 base, the J end by 10 bases, with 9 bases between. Germline CDR1 SGHRS, CDR2 YFSETQ. This CDR3 has 12 amino acids. The CDR3 protein is CASSLYQYEQFF. CDR3 DNA sequence: TGCGCCAGCAGCTTGTATCAGTACGAGCAGTTCTTC.

This clonotype was seen only a few times. This chain joins TRBV12-3 or TRBV12-4 and TRBJ1-4; D ambiguous. Deletions cut 3 bases from V and 0 bases from J, with 11 bases between. The CDR3 consists of 16 residues. The CDR3 nucleotides read TGTGCCAGCAGTTTTGGAGGGCGGTCAACTAATGAAAAACTGTTTTTT. Translation: CASSFGGRSTNEKLFF.

The chain links TRBV10-2 to TRBJ2-7, with 10 nucleotides matching TRBD1. This CDR3 contains 15 residues. In germline, CDR1 is WSHSY, CDR2 SAAADI. The V segment lost 4 bases and the J segment 3 bases; nucleotides outside the gene matches: 6. As DNA, the CDR3 is TGCGCCAGCAGTGGGATCGGGACAGGGGACTACGAGCAGTACGTC. This codes for CASSGIGTGDYEQYV.

The chain has TRBV12-3 or TRBV12-4 and TRBJ1-5, with 11 bases matching TRBD1. The CDR3 is 15 residues long. With 6 bases clipped from V and 6 bases from J, the junction kept 7 bases outside the gene matches. In nucleotides, the CDR3 is TGTGCCAGCAGCCCTGAGGGACAGGGGGTTCAGCCCCAGCATTTT. This gives the protein CASSPEGQGVQPQHF.

This chain connects TRBV20-1 to TRBJ1-5; the D is unclear. The CDR3 loop spans 16 amino acids. From germline, CDR1 is DFQATT and CDR2 SNEGSKA (reference sequence). Deletions cut 5 bases from V and 6 bases from J, with 23 bases between. This CDR3 reads CSALEALLEVAQPQHF. CDR3 in DNA: TGCAGTGCTCTCGAAGCCCTCTTGGAGGTTGCTCAGCCCCAGCATTTT.

The genes are TRBV28 and TRBJ2-1; TRBD1 matches at 7 bases. The CDR3 is 15 residues long. The germline gives CDR1 MDHEN, CDR2 SYDVKM. Trimming cost V 5 bases and J 8 bases; bases outside gene matches: 12. The CDR3 sequence: CASSPGTVQSDEQFF. CDR3 nucleotide sequence: TGTGCCAGCAGTCCCGGGACAGTACAATCGGATGAGCAGTTCTTC. Together with reference TRBV28 and TRBJ2-1, the CDR3 gives the full variable domain: DVKVTQSSRYLVKRTGEKVFLECVQDMDHENMFWYRQDPGLGLRLIYFSYDVKMKEKGDIPEGYSVSREKKERFSLILESASTNQTSMYLCASSPGTVQSDEQFFGPGTRLTVL.

This clonotype has just a few counts. The chain joins TRBV5-8 to TRBJ2-1; D is ambiguous. The V end lost 1 base, the J end lost 10 bases, and 12 bases lay between the germline ends. Germline V gene data show CDR1 as SGHTS and CDR2 as YDEGEE. The CDR3 is made up of 13 amino acids. CDR3 sequence reads: CASSLPMEREQFF. CDR3 DNA sequence: TGTGCCAGCAGCTTGCCCATGGAGAGGGAGCAGTTCTTC.

The rearrangement joins TRBV7-2 to TRBJ2-6, with D uncertain. Trimming left V 3 bases short and J 0 bases short, with 12 bases between. The CDR3 runs to 17 residues. Per germline, CDR1 SGHTA and CDR2 FQGNSA. The CDR3 is CASSFNSRSSGANVLTF. The DNA for the CDR3 is TGTGCCAGCAGCTTCAACTCCCGAAGCTCTGGGGCCAACGTCCTGACTTTC.